Listed below are T cell receptor beta chains from one sample, sequenced in a study of T and B cells in COVID-19 patients. From the multiplex PCR reads, TCRdb called clonotypes with MiXCR, one entry per CDR3 protein. The table shows around 6,200 distinct CDR3 sequences, with 25% to 40% occurring only once. Sample: blood. Source of these receptors: a human donor with active COVID-19. The CDR3 runs from the conserved cysteine through the conserved F or W.

TRBV12-3/TRBV12-4 | CASSLPGGRSTEAFF
TRBV5-4 | CASSLAAGTEGYTF
TRBV5-4 | CASSLSSSGSTDTQYF
TRBV19 | CASSARGLALTGELFF
TRBV29-1 | CSAARGPTDTQYF
TRBV12-3/TRBV12-4 | CASSPRTSGRASEQFF
TRBV12-3/TRBV12-4 | CASTRHSGANVLTF
TRBV5-4 | CASSTGTSGRYEQYF
TRBV20-1 | CSATGLAKFSSYNEQFF
TRBV4-3 | CASSQFTEVGETQYF
TRBV24-1 | CATSESRAGGELFF
TRBV5-5 | CASSQGDITGGYTF
TRBV19 | CASSLTGGDEQFF